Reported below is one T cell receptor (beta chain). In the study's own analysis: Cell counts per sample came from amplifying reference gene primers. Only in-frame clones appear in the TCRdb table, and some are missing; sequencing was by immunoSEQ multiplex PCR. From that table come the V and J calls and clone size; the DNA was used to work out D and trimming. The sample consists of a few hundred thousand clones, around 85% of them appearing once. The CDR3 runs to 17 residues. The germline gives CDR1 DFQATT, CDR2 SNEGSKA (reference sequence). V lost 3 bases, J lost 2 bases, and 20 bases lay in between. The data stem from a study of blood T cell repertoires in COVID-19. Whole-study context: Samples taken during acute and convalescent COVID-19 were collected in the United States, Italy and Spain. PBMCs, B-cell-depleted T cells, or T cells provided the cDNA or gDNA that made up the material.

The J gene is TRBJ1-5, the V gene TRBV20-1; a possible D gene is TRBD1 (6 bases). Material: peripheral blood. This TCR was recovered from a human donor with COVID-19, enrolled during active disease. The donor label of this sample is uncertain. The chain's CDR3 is CSASWGSGGGGNQPQHF. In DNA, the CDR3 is TGCAGTGCTAGTTGGGGTTCGGGGGGCGGTGGCAATCAGCCCCAGCATTTT.